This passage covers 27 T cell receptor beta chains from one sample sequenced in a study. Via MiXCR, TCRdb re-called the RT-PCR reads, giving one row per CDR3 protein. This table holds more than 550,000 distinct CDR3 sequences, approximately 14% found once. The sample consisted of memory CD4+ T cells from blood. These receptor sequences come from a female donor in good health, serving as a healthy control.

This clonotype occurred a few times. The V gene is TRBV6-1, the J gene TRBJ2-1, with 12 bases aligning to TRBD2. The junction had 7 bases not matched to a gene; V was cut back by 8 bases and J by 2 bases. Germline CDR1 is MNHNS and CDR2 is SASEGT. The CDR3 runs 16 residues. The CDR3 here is CASVRLAGVPYNEQFF. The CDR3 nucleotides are TGTGCCAGCGTTCGACTAGCGGGAGTCCCCTACAATGAGCAGTTCTTC.

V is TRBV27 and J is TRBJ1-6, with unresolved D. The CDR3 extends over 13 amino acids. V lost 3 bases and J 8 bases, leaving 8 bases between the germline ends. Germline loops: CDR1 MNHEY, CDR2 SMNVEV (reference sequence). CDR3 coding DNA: TGTGCCAGCAGTTTGGACTTGTATTCACCCCTCCACTTT. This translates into CASSLDLYSPLHF.

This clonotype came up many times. The CDR3 region is CASRGEGEAFF. Here the CDR3 DNA reads TGTGCCAGCAGGGGTGAGGGAGAGGCTTTCTTT. The rearrangement joins TRBV12-3 or TRBV12-4 to TRBJ1-1, with unresolved D. This CDR3 has 11 amino acids. With 6 bases removed from V and 11 bases from J, the gap between germline ends came to 13 bases.

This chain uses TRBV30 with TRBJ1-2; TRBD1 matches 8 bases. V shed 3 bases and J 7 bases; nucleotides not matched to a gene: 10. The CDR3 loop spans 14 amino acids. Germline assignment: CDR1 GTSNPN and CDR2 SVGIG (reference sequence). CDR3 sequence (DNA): TGTGCCTGGAGGGGAGACAGGGGCTCTAGTGGCTACACCTTC. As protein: CAWRGDRGSSGYTF.

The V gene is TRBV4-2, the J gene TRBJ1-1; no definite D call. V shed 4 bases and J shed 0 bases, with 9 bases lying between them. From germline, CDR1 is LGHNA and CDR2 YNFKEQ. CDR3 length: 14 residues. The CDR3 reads CASSPRHLNTEAFF. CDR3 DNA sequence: TGTGCCAGCAGCCCTCGACATCTGAACACTGAAGCTTTCTTT.

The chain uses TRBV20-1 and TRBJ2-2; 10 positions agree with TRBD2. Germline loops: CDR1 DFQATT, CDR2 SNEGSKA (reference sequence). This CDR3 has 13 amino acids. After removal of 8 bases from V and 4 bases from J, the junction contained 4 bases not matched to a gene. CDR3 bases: TGCAGTTCGGAGCGGGAGGGCACCGGGGAGCTGTTTTTT. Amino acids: CSSEREGTGELFF.

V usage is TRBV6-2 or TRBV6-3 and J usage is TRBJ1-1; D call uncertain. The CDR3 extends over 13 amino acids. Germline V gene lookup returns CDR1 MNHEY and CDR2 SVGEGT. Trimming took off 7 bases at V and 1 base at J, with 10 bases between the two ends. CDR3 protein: CASTRDKNTEAFF. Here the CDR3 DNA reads TGTGCCAGCACTCGTGACAAGAACACTGAAGCTTTCTTT.

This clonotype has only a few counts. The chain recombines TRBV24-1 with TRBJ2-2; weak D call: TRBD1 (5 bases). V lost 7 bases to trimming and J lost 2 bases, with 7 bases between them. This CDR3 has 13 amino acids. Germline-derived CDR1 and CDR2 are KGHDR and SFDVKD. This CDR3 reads CATRDTNTGELFF. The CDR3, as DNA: TGTGCCACCAGGGACACTAACACCGGGGAGCTGTTTTTT.

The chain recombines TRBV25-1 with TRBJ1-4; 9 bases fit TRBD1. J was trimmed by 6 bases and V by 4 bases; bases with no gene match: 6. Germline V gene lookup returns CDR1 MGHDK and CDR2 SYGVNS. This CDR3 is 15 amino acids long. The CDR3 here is CASSGRTGADEKLFF. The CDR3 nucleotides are TGTGCCAGCAGTGGGCGGACAGGGGCGGATGAAAAACTGTTTTTT.

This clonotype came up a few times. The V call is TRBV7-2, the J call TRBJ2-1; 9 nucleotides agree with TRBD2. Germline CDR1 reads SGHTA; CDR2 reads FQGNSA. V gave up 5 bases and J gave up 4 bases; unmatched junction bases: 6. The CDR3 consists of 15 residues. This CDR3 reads CASSPYLAGYNEQFF. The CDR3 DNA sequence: TGTGCCAGCAGCCCCTATCTAGCGGGGTACAATGAGCAGTTCTTC.

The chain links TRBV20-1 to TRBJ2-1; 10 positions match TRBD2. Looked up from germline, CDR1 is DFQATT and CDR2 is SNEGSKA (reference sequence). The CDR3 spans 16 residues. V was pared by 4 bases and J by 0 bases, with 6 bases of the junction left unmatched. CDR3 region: CSAIFLAGGSYNEQFF. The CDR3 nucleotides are TGCAGTGCTATATTCTTAGCGGGAGGCTCCTACAATGAGCAGTTCTTC.

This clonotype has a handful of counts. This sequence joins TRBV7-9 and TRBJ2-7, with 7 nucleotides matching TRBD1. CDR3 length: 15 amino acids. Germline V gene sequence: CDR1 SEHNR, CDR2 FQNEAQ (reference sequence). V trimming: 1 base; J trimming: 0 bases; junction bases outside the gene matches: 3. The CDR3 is CASSLDRGTSYEQYF. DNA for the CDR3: TGTGCCAGCAGCTTAGACAGGGGCACCTCCTACGAGCAGTACTTC.

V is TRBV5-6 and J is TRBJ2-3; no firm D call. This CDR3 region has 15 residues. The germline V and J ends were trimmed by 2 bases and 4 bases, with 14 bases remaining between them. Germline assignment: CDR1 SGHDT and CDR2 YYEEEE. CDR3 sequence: CASSLMGYGADTQYF. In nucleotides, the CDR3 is TGTGCCAGCAGCTTAATGGGCTATGGGGCAGATACGCAGTATTTT.

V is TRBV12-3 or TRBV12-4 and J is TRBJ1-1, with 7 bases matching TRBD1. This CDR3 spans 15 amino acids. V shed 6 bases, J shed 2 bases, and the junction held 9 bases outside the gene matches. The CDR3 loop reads CASRPPGTVNTEAFF. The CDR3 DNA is TGTGCCAGCAGACCTCCCGGGACAGTTAACACTGAAGCTTTCTTT.

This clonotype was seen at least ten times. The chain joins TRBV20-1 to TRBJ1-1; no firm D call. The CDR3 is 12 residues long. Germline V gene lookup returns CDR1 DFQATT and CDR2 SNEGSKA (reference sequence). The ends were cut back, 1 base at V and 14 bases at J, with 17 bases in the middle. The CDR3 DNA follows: TGCAGTGCTAGAGTTGGCGACCCACCCCCCTTCTTT. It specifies CSARVGDPPPFF.

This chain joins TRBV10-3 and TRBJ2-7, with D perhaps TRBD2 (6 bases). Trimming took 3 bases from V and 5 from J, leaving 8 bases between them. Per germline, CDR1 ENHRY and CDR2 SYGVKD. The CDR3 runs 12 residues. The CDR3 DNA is TGTGCCATCAGTGATCGGAGGGACGAGCAGTACTTC. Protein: CAISDRRDEQYF.

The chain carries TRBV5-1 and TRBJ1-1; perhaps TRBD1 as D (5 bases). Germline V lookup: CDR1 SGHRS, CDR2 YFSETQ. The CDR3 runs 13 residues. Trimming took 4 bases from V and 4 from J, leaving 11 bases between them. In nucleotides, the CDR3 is TGCGCCAGCAGCCCGCTGACAGCCACTGAAGCTTTCTTT. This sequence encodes CASSPLTATEAFF. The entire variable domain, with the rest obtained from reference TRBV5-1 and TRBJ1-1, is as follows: KAGVTQTPRYLIKTRGQQVTLSCSPISGHRSVSWYQQTPGQGLQFLFEYFSETQRNKGNFPGRFSGRQFSNSRSEMNVSTLELGDSALYLCASSPLTATEAFFGQGTRLTVV.

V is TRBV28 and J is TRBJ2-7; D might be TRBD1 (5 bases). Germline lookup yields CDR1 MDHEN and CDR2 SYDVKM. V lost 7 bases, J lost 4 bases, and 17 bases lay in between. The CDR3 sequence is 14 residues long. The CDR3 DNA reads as TGTGCCAGCACTACGACGGCTGCAGGGTACGAGCAGTACTTC. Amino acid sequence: CASTTTAAGYEQYF.

The DNA of the CDR3 is TGCGCCAGCAGCTTGGTGGCTAGCGGGAACAATGAGCAGTTCTTC. Translated, it gives CASSLVASGNNEQFF. The rearrangement joins TRBV5-1 to TRBJ2-1, with TRBD2 matching 9 bases. The germline V gene has CDR1 SGHRS and CDR2 YFSETQ. CDR3 size: 15 residues. V lost 0 bases, J lost 5 bases, and 3 bases stayed unmatched.

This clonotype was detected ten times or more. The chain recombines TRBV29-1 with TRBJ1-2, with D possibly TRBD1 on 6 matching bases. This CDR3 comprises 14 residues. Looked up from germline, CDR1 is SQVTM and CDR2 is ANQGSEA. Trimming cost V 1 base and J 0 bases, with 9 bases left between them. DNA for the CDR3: TGCAGCGTTGAAGGGGGGGCGCCTAACTATGGCTACACCTTC. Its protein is CSVEGGAPNYGYTF. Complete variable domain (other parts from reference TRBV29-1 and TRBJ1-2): SAVISQKPSRDICQRGTSLTIQCQVDSQVTMMFWYRQQPGQSLTLIATANQGSEATYESGFVIDKFPISRPNLTFSTLTVSNMSPEDSSIYLCSVEGGAPNYGYTFGSGTRLTVV.

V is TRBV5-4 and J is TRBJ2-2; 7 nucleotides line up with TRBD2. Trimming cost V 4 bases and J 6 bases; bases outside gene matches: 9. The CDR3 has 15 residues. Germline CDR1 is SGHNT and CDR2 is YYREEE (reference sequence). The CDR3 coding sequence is TGTGCCAGCAGCGGAGCGGGGAGGTTGGCCGGGGAGCTGTTTTTT. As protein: CASSGAGRLAGELFF.

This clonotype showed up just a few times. The CDR3 DNA reads as TGTGCCAGCAGGGCCGGGGGACAGACGAACACTGAAGCTTTCTTT. This encodes CASRAGGQTNTEAFF. The V and J genes are TRBV7-3 and TRBJ1-1, with TRBD1 matching over 7 bases. The ends lost 6 bases at V and 1 base at J; junction bases unmatched: 8. In germline, CDR1 is SGHTA, CDR2 FQGTGA. The CDR3 loop spans 15 amino acids.

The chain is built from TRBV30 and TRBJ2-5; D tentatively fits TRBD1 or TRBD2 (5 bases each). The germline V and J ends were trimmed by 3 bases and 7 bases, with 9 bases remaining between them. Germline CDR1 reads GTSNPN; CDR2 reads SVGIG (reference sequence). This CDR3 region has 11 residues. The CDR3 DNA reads TGTGCCTGGAGCGGGACGGGGACCCAGTACTTC. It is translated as CAWSGTGTQYF.

CDR3 nucleotides: TGCAGTGCTAGAGGGGGACAGGGGGCTTACAATGAGCAGTTCTTC. Translated: CSARGGQGAYNEQFF. The chain uses TRBV20-1 and TRBJ2-1, with 12 nucleotides matching TRBD1. CDR3 length: 15 residues. The germline CDR1 and CDR2 sequences are DFQATT and SNEGSKA (reference sequence). Trimming at V came to 1 base and at J to 4 bases, leaving 2 bases not matched to a gene.

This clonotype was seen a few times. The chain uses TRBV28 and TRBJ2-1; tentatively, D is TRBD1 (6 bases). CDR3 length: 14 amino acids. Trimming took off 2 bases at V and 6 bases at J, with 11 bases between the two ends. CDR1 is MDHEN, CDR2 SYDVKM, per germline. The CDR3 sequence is CASSLVTRGNEQFF. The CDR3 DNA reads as TGTGCCAGCAGTTTAGTAACCAGGGGCAATGAGCAGTTCTTC.

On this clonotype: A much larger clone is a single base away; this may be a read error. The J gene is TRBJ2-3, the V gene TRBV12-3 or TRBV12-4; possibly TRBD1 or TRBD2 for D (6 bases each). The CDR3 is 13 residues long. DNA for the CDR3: TGTGCCAGCAGGGACTGGGGGGCAGATGCGCAGTATTTT. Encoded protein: CASRDWGADAQYF.

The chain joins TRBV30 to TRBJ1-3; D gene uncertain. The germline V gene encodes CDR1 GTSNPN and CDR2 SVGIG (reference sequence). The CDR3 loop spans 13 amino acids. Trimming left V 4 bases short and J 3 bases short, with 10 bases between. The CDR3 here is CAWTGWNGNTIYF. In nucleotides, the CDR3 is TGTGCCTGGACCGGGTGGAATGGAAACACCATATATTTT.